This entry features one T cell receptor (beta chain) sequence. Its antigen is currently unknown. The data originate from a study of blood T cells in healthy people across ages. General observations from the study: TCR beta diversity, measured per million T cells, fell in a roughly linear way with age.

Each individual donor underwent a draw of ten milliliters of peripheral blood. Through a sample-barcoded 5' primer and a J-beta primer mix, a second PCR was run for roughly 6 to 12 cycles. Every cDNA was tagged by a template-switch adaptor with 12 random nucleotides. TCRdb reprocessed the 5' RACE reads via MiXCR and lists one record per CDR3 protein. The repertoire has some 700,000 distinct CDR3 sequences, approximately 21% of them found once; the top ten carry 20% to 25%. The CDR3 is 11 residues long. Per the germline V gene, CDR1 is SQVTM and CDR2 is ANQGSEA. V shed 2 bases and J shed 7 bases, with 7 bases lying between them.

Source material: blood. The origin of this receptor is a man between 65 and 85 years old in good health. The chain is built from TRBV29-1 and TRBJ2-3; D is uncertain. The CDR3 here is CSVEQGYTQYF. The CDR3 bases are TGCAGCGTTGAACAAGGGTATACGCAGTATTTT.